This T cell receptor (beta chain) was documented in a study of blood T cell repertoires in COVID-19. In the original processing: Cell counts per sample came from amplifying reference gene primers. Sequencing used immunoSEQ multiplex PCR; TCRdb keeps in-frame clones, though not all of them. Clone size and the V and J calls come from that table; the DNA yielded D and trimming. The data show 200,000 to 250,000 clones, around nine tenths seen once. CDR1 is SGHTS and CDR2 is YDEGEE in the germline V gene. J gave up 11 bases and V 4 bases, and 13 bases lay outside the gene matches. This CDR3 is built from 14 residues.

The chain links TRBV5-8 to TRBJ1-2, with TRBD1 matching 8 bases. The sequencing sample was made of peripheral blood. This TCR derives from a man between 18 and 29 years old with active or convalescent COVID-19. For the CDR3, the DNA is TGTGCCAGCAGCCCGGGACAGGAAAGGTTCGGGTACACCTTC. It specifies CASSPGQERFGYTF.